This TCR beta chain is drawn from a study of blood T cell repertoires in COVID-19. Looking at the study overall: COVID-19 samples collected from the United States, Italy and Spain covered acute and convalescent phases. T cells, B-cell-depleted T cells, or PBMCs provided the cDNA or gDNA that served as material.

Original processing notes: Amplification from reference gene primers served as the basis for estimated nucleated cell counts. TCRdb's copy holds only in-frame clones and misses some; the assay was immunoSEQ multiplex PCR. That table furnishes V, J and clone size, whereas the DNA furnished D and trimming. The sample records 270,000 or so clones, about 81% being singletons. One Seattle source followed patients from active infection through their disease course. This clone was detected only once. The TCR originated in a human donor with COVID-19, enrolled during active disease. The donor label of this sample is uncertain. Sequenced material: peripheral blood.

The CDR3 nucleotides are TGTGCCAGCAGCCCAGGACTAGCGGGGGATCCTAGCACAGATACGCAGTATTTT. Protein sequence: CASSPGLAGDPSTDTQYF. This chain links TRBV3-1 (or the pseudogene TRBV3-2) with TRBJ2-3, with TRBD2 matching over 13 bases. This CDR3 has 18 residues. Germline loops: CDR1 LGHDT, CDR2 YNNKEL (reference sequence). V was pared by 4 bases and J by 0 bases, with 7 bases of the junction left unmatched.